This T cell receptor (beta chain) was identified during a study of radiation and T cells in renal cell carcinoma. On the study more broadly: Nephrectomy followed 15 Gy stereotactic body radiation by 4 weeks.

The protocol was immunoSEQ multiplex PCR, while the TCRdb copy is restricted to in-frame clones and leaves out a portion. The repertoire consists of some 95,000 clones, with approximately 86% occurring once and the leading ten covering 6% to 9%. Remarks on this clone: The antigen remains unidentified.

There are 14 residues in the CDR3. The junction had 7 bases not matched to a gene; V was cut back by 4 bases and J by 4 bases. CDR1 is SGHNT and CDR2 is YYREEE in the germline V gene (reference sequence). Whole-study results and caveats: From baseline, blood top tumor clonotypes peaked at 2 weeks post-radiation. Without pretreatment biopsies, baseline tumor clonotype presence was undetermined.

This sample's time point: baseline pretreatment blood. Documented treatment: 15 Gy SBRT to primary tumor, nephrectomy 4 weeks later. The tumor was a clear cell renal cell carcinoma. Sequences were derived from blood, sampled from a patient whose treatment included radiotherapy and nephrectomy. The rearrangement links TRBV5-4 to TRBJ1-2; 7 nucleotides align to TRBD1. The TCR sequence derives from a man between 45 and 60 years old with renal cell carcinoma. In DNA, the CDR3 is TGTGCCAGCAGCCCCGGACAGGAGGTCTATGGCTACACCTTC. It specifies CASSPGQEVYGYTF.